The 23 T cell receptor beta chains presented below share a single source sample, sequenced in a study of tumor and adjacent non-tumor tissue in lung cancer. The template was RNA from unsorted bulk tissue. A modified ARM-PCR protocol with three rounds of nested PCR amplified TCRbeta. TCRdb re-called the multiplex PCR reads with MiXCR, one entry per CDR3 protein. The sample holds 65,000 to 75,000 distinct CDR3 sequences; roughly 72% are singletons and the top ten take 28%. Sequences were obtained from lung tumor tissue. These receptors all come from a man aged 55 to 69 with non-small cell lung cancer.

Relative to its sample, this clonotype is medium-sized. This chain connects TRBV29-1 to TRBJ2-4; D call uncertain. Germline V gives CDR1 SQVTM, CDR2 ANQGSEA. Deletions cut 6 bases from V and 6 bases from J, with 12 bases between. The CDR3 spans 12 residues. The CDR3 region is CSVWVWGNIQYF. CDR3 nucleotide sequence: TGCAGCGTATGGGTATGGGGAAACATTCAGTACTTC.

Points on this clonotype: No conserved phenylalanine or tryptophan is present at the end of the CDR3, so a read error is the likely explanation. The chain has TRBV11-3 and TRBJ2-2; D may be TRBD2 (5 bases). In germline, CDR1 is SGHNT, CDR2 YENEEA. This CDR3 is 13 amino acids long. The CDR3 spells CATLDSNTGELFL. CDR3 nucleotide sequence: TGTGCCACCTTGGACTCGAACACCGGGGAACTGTTTTTG.

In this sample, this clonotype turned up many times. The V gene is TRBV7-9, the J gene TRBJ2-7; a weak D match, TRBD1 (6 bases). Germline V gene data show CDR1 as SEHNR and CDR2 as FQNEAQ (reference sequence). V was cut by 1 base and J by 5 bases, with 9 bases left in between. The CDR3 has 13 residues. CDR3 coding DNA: TGTGCCAGCAGCTTAGGTAACAGGGACGAGCAGTACTTC. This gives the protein CASSLGNRDEQYF.

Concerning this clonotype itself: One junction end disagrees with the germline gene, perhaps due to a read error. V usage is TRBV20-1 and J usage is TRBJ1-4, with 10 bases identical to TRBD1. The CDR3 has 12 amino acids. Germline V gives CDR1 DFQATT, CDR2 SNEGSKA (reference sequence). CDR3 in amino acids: CTARQGAVKLFF. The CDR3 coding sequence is TGCACTGCTAGACAGGGGGCTGTAAAACTGTTTTTT.

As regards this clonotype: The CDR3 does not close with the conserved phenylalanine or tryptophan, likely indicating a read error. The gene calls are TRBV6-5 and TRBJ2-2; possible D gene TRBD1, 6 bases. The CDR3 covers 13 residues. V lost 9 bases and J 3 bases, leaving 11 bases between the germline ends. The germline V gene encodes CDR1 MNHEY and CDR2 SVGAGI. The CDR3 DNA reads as TGTGCCAGTCAACAGGGAGACACCGGGGAGCTGTTTTGT. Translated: CASQQGDTGELFC.

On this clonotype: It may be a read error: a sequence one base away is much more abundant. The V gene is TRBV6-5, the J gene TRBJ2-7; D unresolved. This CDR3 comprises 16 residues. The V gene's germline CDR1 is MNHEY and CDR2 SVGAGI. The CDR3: CAGRRDGRTVSYEQYF. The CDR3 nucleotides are TGTGCCGGCAGGAGAGACGGGCGGACCGTCTCCTACGAGCAGTACTTC.

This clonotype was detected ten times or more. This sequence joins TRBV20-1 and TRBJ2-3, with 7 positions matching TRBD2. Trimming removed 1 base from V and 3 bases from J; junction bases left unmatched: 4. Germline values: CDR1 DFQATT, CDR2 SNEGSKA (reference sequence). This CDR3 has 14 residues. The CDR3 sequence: CSARVGGITDTQYF. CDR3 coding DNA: TGCAGTGCTAGAGTCGGGGGGATAACAGATACGCAGTATTTT.

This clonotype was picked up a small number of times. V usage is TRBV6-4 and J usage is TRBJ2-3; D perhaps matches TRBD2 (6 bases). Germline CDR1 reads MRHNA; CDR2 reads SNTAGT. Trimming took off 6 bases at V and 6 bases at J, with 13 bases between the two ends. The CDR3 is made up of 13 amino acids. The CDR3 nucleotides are TGTGCCAGCAGCCGGGAGAGAGGGGATACGCAGTATTTT. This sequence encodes CASSRERGDTQYF.

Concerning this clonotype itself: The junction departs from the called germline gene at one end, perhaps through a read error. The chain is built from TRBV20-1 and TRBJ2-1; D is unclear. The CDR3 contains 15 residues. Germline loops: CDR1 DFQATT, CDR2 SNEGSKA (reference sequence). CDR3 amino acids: CIAYHEESSYNEQFF. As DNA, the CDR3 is TGCATTGCTTACCACGAAGAAAGCTCCTACAATGAACAGTTCTTC.

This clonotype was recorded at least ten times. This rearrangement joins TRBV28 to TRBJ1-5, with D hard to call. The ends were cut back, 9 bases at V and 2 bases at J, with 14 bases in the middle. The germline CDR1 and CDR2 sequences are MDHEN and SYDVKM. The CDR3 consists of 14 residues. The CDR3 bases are TGTGCCAGTCTACTTGGAAGGGGCAATCAGCCCCAGCATTTT. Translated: CASLLGRGNQPQHF.

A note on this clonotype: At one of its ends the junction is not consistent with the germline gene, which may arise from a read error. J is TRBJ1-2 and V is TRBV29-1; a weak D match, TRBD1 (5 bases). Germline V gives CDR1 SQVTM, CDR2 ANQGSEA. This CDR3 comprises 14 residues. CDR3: CSVEIPNRSYGYTF. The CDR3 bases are TGCAGCGTTGAGATTCCAAACAGGAGCTATGGTTACACCTTC.

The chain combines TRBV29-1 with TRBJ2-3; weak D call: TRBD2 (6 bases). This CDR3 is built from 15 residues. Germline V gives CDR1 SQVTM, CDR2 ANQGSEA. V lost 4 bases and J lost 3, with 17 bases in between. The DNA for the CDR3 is TGCAGCGTTGTTGCAGGAGCGGGTAGGACAGATACGCAGTATTTT. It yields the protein CSVVAGAGRTDTQYF.

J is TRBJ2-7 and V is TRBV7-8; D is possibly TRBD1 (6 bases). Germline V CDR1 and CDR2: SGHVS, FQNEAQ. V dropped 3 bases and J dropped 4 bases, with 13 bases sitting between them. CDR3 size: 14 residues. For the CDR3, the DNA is TGTGCCAGCAGCTTCGAGGACAGAGTATACGAGCAGTACTTC. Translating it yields CASSFEDRVYEQYF.

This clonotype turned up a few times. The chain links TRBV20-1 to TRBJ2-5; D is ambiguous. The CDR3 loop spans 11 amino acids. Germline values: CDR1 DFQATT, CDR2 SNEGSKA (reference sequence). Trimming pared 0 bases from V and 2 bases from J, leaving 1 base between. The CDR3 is CSAREQETQYF. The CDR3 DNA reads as TGCAGTGCTAGAGAACAAGAGACCCAGTACTTC.

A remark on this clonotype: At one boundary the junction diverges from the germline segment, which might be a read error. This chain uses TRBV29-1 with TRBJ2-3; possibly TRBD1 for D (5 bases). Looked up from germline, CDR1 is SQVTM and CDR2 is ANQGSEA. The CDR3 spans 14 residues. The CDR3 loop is CSVEDKGRRDTQYF. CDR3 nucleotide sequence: TGCAGCGTTGAGGACAAGGGGCGTAGGGATACGCAATATTTT.

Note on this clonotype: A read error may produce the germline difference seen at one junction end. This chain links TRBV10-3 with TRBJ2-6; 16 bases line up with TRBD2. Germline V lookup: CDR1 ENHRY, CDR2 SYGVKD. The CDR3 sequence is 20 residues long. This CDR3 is CDISEHGTSGRDSGANVLTF. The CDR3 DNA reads TGTGACATCAGTGAGCATGGGACTAGCGGGAGGGACTCTGGGGCCAACGTTCTGACTTTC.

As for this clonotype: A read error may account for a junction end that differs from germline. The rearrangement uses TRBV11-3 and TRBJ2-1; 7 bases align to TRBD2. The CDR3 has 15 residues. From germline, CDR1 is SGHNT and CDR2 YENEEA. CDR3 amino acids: CPSSLVKGGPGEQFF. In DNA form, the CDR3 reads TGTCCCAGCAGCTTAGTAAAGGGAGGGCCCGGTGAGCAGTTCTTC.

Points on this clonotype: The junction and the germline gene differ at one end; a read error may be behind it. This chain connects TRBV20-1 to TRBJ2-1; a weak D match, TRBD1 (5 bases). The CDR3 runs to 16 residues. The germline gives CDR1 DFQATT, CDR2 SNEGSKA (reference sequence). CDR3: CSASPHRPSSYNKQFF. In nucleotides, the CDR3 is TGCAGTGCTAGTCCCCACAGGCCTTCCTCCTACAATAAGCAGTTCTTC.

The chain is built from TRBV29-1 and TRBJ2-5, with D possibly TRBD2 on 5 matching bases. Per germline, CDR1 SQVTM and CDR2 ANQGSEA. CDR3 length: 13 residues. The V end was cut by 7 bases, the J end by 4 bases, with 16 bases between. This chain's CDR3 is CSADVRARETQYF. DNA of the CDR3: TGCAGCGCTGATGTGAGGGCCCGAGAGACCCAGTACTTC.

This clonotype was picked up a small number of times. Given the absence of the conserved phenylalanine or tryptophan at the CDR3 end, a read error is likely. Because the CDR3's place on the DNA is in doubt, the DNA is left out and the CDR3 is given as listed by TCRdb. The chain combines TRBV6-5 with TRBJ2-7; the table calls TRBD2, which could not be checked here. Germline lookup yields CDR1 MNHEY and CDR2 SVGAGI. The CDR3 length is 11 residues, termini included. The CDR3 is CASCYLGSEYL.

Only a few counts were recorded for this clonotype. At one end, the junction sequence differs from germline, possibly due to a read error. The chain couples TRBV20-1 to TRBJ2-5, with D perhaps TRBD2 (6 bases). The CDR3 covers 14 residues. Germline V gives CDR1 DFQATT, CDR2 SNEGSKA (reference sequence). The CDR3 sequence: CNANLLLAQETQYF. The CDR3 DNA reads TGCAATGCTAACCTCCTTCTAGCGCAAGAGACTCAGTACTTC.

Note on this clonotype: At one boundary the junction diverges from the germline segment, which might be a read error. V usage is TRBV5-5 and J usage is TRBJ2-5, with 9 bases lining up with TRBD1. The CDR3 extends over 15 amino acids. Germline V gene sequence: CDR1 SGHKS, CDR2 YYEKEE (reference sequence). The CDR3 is CASTIGQGIQETQCF. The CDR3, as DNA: TGTGCCAGTACCATTGGACAGGGGATCCAAGAGACCCAGTGCTTC.

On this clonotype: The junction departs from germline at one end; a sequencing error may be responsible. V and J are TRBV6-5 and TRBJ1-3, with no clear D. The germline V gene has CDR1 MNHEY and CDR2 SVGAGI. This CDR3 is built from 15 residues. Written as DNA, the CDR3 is TGTGCCAGCAGTTACCCCAGAAGATCTGGGAACACCATATATTTT. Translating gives CASSYPRRSGNTIYF.